Detailed here is one T cell receptor beta chain. As yet, its antigen is unknown. Reprocessing the 5' RACE reads, TCRdb reports a single entry for every CDR3 protein and omits DNA. Recorded here are some 150,000 distinct CDR3 sequences; the top ten clones represent more than 10%. This CDR3 region has 13 residues. Looked up from germline, CDR1 is SGHRS and CDR2 is YFSETQ. This sample is drawn from a study of T cells expressing NK-cell markers. Study findings and constraints: Clarity on HCMV specificity was lacking for the expanded NKG2C+ T cell clones. The CD3+CD56-NKG2C+ fraction was also led by these clonotypes in a handful of donors.

This receptor was identified in a man aged 18 to 30 in good health. J is TRBJ2-1 and V is TRBV5-1; TCRdb lists TRBD1, though no DNA is available to test this call. Sequenced sample: blood T cells: a sorted CD56 or NKG2C T cell subset, CD4+ or CD8+ T cells, or bulk PBMC T cells (not recorded which). This CDR3 reads CASSPSRVNEQFF.